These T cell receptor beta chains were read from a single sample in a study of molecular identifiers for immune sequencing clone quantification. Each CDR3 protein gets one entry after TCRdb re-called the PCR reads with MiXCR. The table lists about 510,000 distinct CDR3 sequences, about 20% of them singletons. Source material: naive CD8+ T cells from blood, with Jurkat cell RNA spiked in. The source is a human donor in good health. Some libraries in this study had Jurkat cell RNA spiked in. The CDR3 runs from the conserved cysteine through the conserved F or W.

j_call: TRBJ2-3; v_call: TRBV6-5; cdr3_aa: CASSQGTSGRIDTDTQYF
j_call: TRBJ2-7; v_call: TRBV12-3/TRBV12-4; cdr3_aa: CASSGGGIAGGIYEQYF
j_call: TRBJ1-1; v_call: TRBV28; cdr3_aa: CASSLTWTEAFF
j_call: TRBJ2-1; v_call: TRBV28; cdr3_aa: CASGGYNEQFF
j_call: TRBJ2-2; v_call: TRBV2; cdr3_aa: CASSDWDKYTGELFF
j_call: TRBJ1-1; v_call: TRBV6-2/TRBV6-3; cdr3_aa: CASSPLWRGLMNTEAFF
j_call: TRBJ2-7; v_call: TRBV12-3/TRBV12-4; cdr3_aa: CASSPFRGEQYF
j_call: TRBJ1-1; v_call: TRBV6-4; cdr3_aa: CAAATVTEAFF
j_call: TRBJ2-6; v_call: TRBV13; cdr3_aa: CASSTRQVSGANVLTF
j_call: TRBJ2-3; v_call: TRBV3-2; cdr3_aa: CASRPGTSGRSDTQYF
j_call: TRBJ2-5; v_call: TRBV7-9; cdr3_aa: CASSAQGETQYF
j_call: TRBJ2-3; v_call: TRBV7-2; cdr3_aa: CASFWGDTQYF
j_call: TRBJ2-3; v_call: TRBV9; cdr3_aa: CASSPRTSGRAADTQYF
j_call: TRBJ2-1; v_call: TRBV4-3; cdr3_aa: CASSPETGYYNEQFF
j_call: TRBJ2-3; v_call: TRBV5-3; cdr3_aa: CASSLSPASTDTQYF
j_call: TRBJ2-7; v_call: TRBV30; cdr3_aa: CAWSYSYEQYF
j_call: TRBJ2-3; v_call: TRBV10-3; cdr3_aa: CAIGGGGYPDTQYF
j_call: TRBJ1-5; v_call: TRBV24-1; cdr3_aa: CATSDFDSNQPQHF
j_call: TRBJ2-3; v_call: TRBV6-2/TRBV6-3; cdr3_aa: CASNVLGRPLEGTQYF
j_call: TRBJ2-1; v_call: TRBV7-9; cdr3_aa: CASRTGGGPHPNEQFF
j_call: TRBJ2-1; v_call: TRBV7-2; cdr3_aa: CASSPRGRRSSYNEQFF
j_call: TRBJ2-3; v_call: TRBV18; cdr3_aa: CASSPPLAGTDTQYF
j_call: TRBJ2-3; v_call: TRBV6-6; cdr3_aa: CASSYYGSGGAPDTQYF
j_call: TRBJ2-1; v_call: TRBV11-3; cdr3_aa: CASSLDVLGSYNEQFF
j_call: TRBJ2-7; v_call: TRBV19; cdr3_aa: CASSIAGGDYEQYF
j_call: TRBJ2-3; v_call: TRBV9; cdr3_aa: CASSVDMGGRTDTQYF
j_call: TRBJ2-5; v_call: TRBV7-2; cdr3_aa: CASSFDRTSGSVETQYF
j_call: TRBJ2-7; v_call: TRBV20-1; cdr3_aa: CSADDSLSSYEQYF
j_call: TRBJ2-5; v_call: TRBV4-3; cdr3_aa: CASSQDRSGTQETQYF
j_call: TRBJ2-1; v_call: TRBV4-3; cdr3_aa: CASSQDYRRNLNEQFF
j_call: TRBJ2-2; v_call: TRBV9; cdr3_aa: CASGSTGELFF
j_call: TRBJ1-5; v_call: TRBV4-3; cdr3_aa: CASSQEWIGHSNQPQHF
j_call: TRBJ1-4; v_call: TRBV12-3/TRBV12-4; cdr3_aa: CASSSAPLRGLFF
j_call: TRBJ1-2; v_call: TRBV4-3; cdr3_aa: CAGSQDSTGQGVGDDGYTF
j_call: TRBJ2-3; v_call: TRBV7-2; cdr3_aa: CASSLVPGLAPTPTDTQYF
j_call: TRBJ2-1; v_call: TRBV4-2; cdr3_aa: CASSQDGGGAYNEQFF
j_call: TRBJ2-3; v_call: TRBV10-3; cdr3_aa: CAISESSGTIDTQYF
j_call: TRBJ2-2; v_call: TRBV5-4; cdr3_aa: CASSSDSDRGSTGELFF
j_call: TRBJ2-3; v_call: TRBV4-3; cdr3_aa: CASSQDLGQSTDTQYF
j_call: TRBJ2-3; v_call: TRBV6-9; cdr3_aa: CASRTTSGHTDTQYF
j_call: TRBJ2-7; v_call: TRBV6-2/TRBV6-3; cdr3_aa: CASSPTGLKGREQYF
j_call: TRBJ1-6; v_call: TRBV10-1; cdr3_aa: CASSESWDSPLHF
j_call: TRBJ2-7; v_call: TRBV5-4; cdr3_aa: CASGWPNEQYF
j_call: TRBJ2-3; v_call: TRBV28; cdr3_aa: CASSPVGTGDTQYF
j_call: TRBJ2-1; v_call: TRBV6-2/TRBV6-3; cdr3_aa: CASRARGLLLQFF
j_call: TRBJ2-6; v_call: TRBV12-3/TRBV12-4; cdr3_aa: CASSFLGSGANVLTF
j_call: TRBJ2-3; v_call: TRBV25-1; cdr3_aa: CASSDRLSLGPDTQYF
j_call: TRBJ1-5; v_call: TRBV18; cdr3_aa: CASSRGGGNQPQHF